This entry is about one TCR beta chain. Its antigen is unidentified. The data stem from a study of T cell repertoires in cytomegalovirus infection. Study information: Through public TCR beta signatures, both CMV infection and matching HLA type were indicated. Study-level results: Cumulative public TCR beta family frequency identified CMV carriers with the relevant HLA.

This CDR3 spans 19 amino acids. Germline V gene sequence: CDR1 SGHDT, CDR2 YYEEEE. J lost 0 bases, V lost 3 bases, and 16 bases had no gene match. TCRdb fed the reads into MiXCR, producing one record per CDR3 protein. The sample has 450,000 to 550,000 distinct CDR3 sequences, 16% seen once. The sequenced sample was CD8+ T cells from PBMCs. The V gene is TRBV5-6, the J gene TRBJ2-7, with 9 bases lining up with TRBD1. This sequence was found in a human donor in good health (CMV status not recorded). Some clones in this sample may be carry-over from other donors' samples. CDR3 in DNA: TGTGCCAGCAGCTCCCCGATCCCCCCTACAGGGGGCCTCTCCTACGAGCAGTACTTC. Translated: CASSSPIPPTGGLSYEQYF.